This T cell receptor beta chain was recovered during a study of cytomegalovirus exposure and HLA in healthy donors. Study context: HLA-typed donors contributed around 82 million unique TCRs, which were held in an early data release. Across some 400 genotyped donors, more than 75% landed in the Caucasian-associated ancestry cluster. Whole-study findings and limits: CMV serostatus was the sole immune exposure data available. Researchers reported in a later analysis that a missense DCLRE1C variant was tied to TCR beta V- and J-gene trimming.

The table lists this clone with a few counts. Its target is unknown. The PCR made use of 60 Vbeta and 13 Jbeta primers. The method was immunoSEQ multiplex PCR; TCRdb's version includes in-frame clones alone and lacks a portion of them. The sample has some 110,000 clones, 12% seen once. The CDR3 is made up of 14 amino acids. Germline CDR1 MNHNY, CDR2 SVGAGI (reference sequence). Trimming cost V 2 bases and J 2 bases; bases outside gene matches: 2. The sample taken for sequencing was PBMCs. The chain links TRBV6-6 to TRBJ2-7; 8 nucleotides align to TRBD1. The clonotype originates from a middle-aged man in good health and CMV-seropositive. CDR3 in DNA: TGTGCCAGCAGTTACGGGACAGGAGCCTACGAGCAGTACTTC. Translating gives CASSYGTGAYEQYF.